The 12 T cell receptor beta chains presented below share a single source sample, sequenced in a study of blood T cell repertoires in COVID-19. Assay: immunoSEQ multiplex PCR; the TCRdb copy retains only in-frame clones and omits some. This sample has around 30,000 clones, with roughly 90% found just once. Sequencing used peripheral blood. The origin of the receptors is a human donor in a cohort sampled during active COVID-19.

The chain carries TRBV19 and TRBJ1-4; 10 nucleotides align to TRBD1. Germline CDR1 LNHDA, CDR2 SQIVND (reference sequence). V gave up 7 bases and J gave up 7 bases; unmatched junction bases: 6. The CDR3 extends over 14 amino acids. The CDR3: CASTLTGGGEKLFF. CDR3 in DNA: TGTGCCAGTACCCTGACAGGGGGCGGTGAAAAACTGTTTTTT.

For the CDR3, the DNA is TGTGCCAGCAGCTTAGGAGCGGAGCAGTTCTTC. It encodes CASSLGAEQFF. The chain recombines TRBV11-2 with TRBJ2-1; D not resolved. This CDR3 region has 11 residues. V gave up 1 base and J gave up 10 bases, with 5 bases separating them. Germline CDR1 reads SGHAT; CDR2 reads FQNNGV.

This chain joins TRBV5-1 and TRBJ1-2, with D possibly being TRBD1 (5 bases). V was cut by 0 bases and J by 2 bases, with 8 bases left in between. The CDR3 covers 14 residues. The germline V gene has CDR1 SGHRS and CDR2 YFSETQ. This CDR3 is CASSLGTSNYGYTF. For the CDR3, the DNA is TGCGCCAGCAGCTTGGGGACATCGAACTATGGCTACACCTTC.

This sequence joins TRBV7-3 and TRBJ2-1, with a tentative D call TRBD2 (5 bases). The V gene's germline CDR1 is SGHTA and CDR2 FQGTGA. V was pared by 2 bases and J by 5 bases, with 10 bases between. The CDR3 is 14 amino acids. Here the CDR3 DNA reads TGTGCCAGCAGCTTATCCCCTAGCAACAATGAGCAGTTCTTC. Translation gives CASSLSPSNNEQFF. Full variable domain (remainder filled in from reference TRBV7-3 and TRBJ2-1): GAGVSQTPSNKVTEKGKYVELRCDPISGHTALYWYRQSLGQGPEFLIYFQGTGAADDSGLPNDRFFAVRPEGSVSTLKIQRTERGDSAVYLCASSLSPSNNEQFFGPGTRLTVL.

The V gene is TRBV20-1, the J gene TRBJ1-6; D remains ambiguous. The germline CDR1 and CDR2 sequences are DFQATT and SNEGSKA (reference sequence). Trimming shortened V by 3 bases and J by 7 bases, and 13 bases separated the two germline ends. The length of the CDR3 is 14 residues. CDR3 in amino acids: CSASRPGSNSPLHF. Here the CDR3 DNA reads TGCAGTGCTAGTCGACCGGGTTCGAATTCACCCCTCCACTTT.

This clone came up once. The chain is built from TRBV10-3 and TRBJ2-2, with 11 bases fitting TRBD2. From germline, CDR1 is ENHRY and CDR2 SYGVKD. V was clipped by 6 bases and J by 2 bases; unmatched bases: 5. The CDR3 is 16 amino acids. Written as DNA, the CDR3 is TGTGCCATCAGGGCTAGCGGGGGGTTTAACACCGGGGAGCTGTTTTTT. Translation: CAIRASGGFNTGELFF.

Only one count was recorded for this clone. The chain joins TRBV30 to TRBJ2-4, with D perhaps matching TRBD1 (6 bases). The ends were cut back, 4 bases at V and 5 bases at J, with 15 bases in the middle. CDR3 length: 14 amino acids. Germline assignment: CDR1 GTSNPN and CDR2 SVGIG (reference sequence). CDR3 residues: CAWKAGEGENIQYF. CDR3 coding DNA: TGTGCCTGGAAAGCAGGGGAAGGGGAAAACATTCAGTACTTC. The whole variable domain, remainder taken from reference TRBV30 and TRBJ2-4, is SQTIHQWPATLVQPVGSPLSLECTVEGTSNPNLYWYRQAAGRGLQLLFYSVGIGQISSEVPQNLSASRPQDRQFILSSKKLLLSDSGFYLCAWKAGEGENIQYFGAGTRLSVL.

The rearrangement uses TRBV21-1 and TRBJ2-2; no DNA check was done on the table's D call, TRBD1. TRBV21-1 is labeled a pseudogene. This CDR3 has 11 amino acids. The DNA of the CDR3 is TGTGCCAGCGCAGGAACGGGGGAGCTGTTTTTT. Its protein product is CASAGTGELFF.

This clone was detected only once. This sequence joins TRBV7-3 and TRBJ2-2, with 7 bases identical to TRBD1. Per germline, CDR1 SGHTA and CDR2 FQGTGA. The trim removed 4 bases at V and 2 bases at J, leaving 13 bases unmatched. CDR3 length: 18 amino acids. CDR3 in DNA: TGTGCCAGCAGCTACAGGGGTTGGGGTTACACAAACACCGGGGAGCTGTTTTTT. This translates into CASSYRGWGYTNTGELFF.

The chain links TRBV2 to TRBJ2-2; D might be TRBD2 (5 bases). CDR1 is SNHLY and CDR2 is FYNNEI in the germline V gene. The V end lost 2 bases, the J end lost 5 bases, and 6 bases lay between the germline ends. CDR3 length equals 13 residues. This CDR3 is CASSEPGTGELFF. The CDR3 DNA follows: TGTGCCAGCAGTGAACCGGGGACCGGGGAGCTGTTTTTT.

The chain uses TRBV4-2 and TRBJ2-2, with D uncertain. Germline V gives CDR1 LGHNA, CDR2 YNFKEQ. The V and J ends lost 4 bases and 0 bases respectively, with 15 bases between them. This CDR3 has 17 residues. In nucleotides, the CDR3 is TGTGCCAGCAGCCCTCACCAAGGCGGCACGAACACCGGGGAGCTGTTTTTT. This translates into CASSPHQGGTNTGELFF.

This chain links TRBV2 with TRBJ1-1; D perhaps matches TRBD1 (6 bases). Germline CDR1 reads SNHLY; CDR2 reads FYNNEI. The CDR3 has 15 amino acids. Trimming removed 3 bases from V and 3 bases from J, with 14 bases in between. Here the CDR3 DNA reads TGTGCCAGCAGTGAGTATGCAGGGGCGGACACTGAAGCTTTCTTT. Protein sequence: CASSEYAGADTEAFF.